This T cell receptor beta chain was captured by sequencing in a study of cytomegalovirus exposure and HLA in healthy donors. CDR1 is SGHTS and CDR2 is YDEGEE in the germline V gene. The V and J ends lost 4 bases and 5 bases, in that order; junction bases with no gene match: 14. This CDR3 region has 17 residues. PCR was performed using 60 Vbeta and 13 Jbeta primers. The table came from immunoSEQ multiplex PCR; TCRdb's copy has only in-frame clones and leaves some out. This table has about 100,000 clones, about 80% appearing once. Turning to this clone: Its antigen is undetermined.

Study results and limitations: HLA allele associations emerged for 16,951 TCR beta sequences in a later analysis, at 0.05 false discovery rate.

Healthy people donating bone marrow made up the donors. This sequence was found in a man younger than 40 in good health and CMV-seropositive. The material sequenced was PBMCs. J is TRBJ2-1 and V is TRBV5-8; 8 bases match TRBD2. This CDR3 reads CASSPGGERGFNNEQFF. In DNA, the CDR3 is TGTGCCAGCAGCCCCGGGGGGGAGCGGGGTTTCAACAATGAGCAGTTCTTC.